The 4 T cell receptor beta chains listed next were all sequenced from one sample in a study of T cells after yellow fever vaccination. Via MiXCR, TCRdb re-called the 5' RACE reads, giving one row per CDR3 protein. This sample has about 340,000 distinct CDR3 sequences, with roughly an eighth found just once. The sequences come from CD4+ T cells sorted from PBMCs, collected 15 days after the yellow fever booster vaccination. The receptor set was obtained from a man aged 18 to 29 who received the YFV17D yellow fever vaccine.

The chain employs TRBV7-2 and TRBJ1-3; D is uncertain. Germline CDR1 reads SGHTA; CDR2 reads FQGNSA. This CDR3 is built from 15 residues. The V end was cut by 3 bases, the J end by 2 bases, with 11 bases between. Here the CDR3 reads CASSFEVDPGNTIYF. The CDR3 DNA reads as TGTGCCAGCAGCTTTGAGGTTGACCCTGGAAACACCATATATTTT.

This clonotype was observed many times. The V call is TRBV29-1, the J call TRBJ2-5, with TRBD2 identical over 9 bases. The V gene end was trimmed by 5 bases and the J gene end by 2 bases; junction bases not matched to a gene: 6. In germline, CDR1 is SQVTM, CDR2 ANQGSEA. The CDR3 length is 14 residues. CDR3 protein: CSVPLAGSQETQYF. CDR3 sequence (DNA): TGCAGCGTTCCCCTAGCGGGGTCTCAAGAGACCCAGTACTTC. Full variable domain (rest looked up from reference TRBV29-1 and TRBJ2-5): SAVISQKPSRDICQRGTSLTIQCQVDSQVTMMFWYRQQPGQSLTLIATANQGSEATYESGFVIDKFPISRPNLTFSTLTVSNMSPEDSSIYLCSVPLAGSQETQYFGPGTRLLVL.

This clonotype has at least ten counts. The gene calls are TRBV7-3 and TRBJ2-7; 15 bases agree with TRBD2. This CDR3 spans 17 amino acids. V shed 5 bases and J 6 bases; nucleotides not matched to a gene: 11. Germline assignment: CDR1 SGHTA and CDR2 FQGTGA. In DNA, the CDR3 is TGTGCCAGCAGCCCGGGACTAGCGGGGGGTACTGGGCGCGAGCAGTACTTC. It is translated as CASSPGLAGGTGREQYF.

The chain combines TRBV20-1 with TRBJ2-5; D is ambiguous. The CDR3 runs to 13 residues. Trimming took off 5 bases at V and 4 bases at J, with 14 bases between the two ends. CDR1 and CDR2 (germline): DFQATT, SNEGSKA (reference sequence). This CDR3 is CSAPASPLETQYF. The CDR3 DNA reads as TGCAGTGCTCCCGCCTCGCCGCTAGAGACCCAGTACTTC.